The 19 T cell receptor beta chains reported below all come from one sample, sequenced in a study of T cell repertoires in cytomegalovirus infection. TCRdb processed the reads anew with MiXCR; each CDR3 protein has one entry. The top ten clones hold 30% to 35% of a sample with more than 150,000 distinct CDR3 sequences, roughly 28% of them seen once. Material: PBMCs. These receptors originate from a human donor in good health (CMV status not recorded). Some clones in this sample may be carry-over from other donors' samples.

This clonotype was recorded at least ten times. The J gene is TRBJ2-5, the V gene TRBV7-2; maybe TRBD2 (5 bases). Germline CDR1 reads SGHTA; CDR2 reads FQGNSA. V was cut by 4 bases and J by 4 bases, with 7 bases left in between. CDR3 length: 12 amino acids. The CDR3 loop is CASSSSIETQYF. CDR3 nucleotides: TGTGCCAGCAGCTCTAGCATAGAGACCCAGTACTTC. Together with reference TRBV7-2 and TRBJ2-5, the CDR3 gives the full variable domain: GAGVSQSPSNKVTEKGKDVELRCDPISGHTALYWYRQSLGQGLEFLIYFQGNSAPDKSGLPSDRFSAERTGGSVSTLTIQRTQQEDSAVYLCASSSSIETQYFGPGTRLLVL.

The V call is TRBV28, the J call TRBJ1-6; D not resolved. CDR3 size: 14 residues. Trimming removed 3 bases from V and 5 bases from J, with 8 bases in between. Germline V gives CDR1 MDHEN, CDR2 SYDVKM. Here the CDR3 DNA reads TGTGCCAGCAGTTTGCATGGGGATAATTCACCCCTCCACTTT. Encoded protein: CASSLHGDNSPLHF. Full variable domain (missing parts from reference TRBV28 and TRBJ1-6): DVKVTQSSRYLVKRTGEKVFLECVQDMDHENMFWYRQDPGLGLRLIYFSYDVKMKEKGDIPEGYSVSREKKERFSLILESASTNQTSMYLCASSLHGDNSPLHFGNGTRLTVT.

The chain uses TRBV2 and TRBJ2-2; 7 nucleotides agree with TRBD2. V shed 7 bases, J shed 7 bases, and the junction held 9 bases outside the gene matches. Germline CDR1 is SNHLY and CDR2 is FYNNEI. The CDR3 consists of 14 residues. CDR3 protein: CASKRDPEGGELFF. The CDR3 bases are TGTGCCAGCAAGCGGGACCCAGAAGGCGGGGAGCTGTTTTTT.

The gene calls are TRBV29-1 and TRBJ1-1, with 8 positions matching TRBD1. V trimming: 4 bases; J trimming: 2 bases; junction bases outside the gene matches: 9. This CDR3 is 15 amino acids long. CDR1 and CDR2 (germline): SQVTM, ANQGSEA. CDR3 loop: CSVGRTDRGNTEAFF. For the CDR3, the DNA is TGCAGCGTTGGGCGTACTGACAGGGGAAACACTGAAGCTTTCTTT.

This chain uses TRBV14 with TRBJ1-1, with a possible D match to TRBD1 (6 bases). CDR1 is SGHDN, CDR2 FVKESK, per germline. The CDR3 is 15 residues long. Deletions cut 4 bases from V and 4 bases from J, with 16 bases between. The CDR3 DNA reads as TGTGCCAGCAGCCTCGGCGGGGGGGCCGGCACTGAAGCTTTCTTT. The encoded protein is CASSLGGGAGTEAFF.

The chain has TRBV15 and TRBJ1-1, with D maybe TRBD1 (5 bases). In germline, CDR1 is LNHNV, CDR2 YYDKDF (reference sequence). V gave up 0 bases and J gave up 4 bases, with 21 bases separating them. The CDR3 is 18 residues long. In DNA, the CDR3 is TGTGCCACCAGCAGAGATCTGGGGGATTCAGTTAAGGGCACTGAAGCTTTCTTT. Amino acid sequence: CATSRDLGDSVKGTEAFF.

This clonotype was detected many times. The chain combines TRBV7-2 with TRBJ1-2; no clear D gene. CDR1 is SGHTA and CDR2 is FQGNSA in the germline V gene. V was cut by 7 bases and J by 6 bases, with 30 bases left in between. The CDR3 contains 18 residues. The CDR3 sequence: CASTKGRVGQDPLDGYTF. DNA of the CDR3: TGTGCCAGCACCAAAGGCCGCGTCGGGCAGGATCCTCTTGATGGCTACACCTTC.

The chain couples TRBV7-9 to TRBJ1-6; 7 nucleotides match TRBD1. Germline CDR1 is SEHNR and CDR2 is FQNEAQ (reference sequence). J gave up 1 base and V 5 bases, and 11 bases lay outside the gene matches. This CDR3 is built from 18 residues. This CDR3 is CASSGRPQGRSYNSPLHF. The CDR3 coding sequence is TGTGCCAGCAGCGGCCGGCCACAGGGGAGGTCCTATAATTCACCCCTCCACTTT.

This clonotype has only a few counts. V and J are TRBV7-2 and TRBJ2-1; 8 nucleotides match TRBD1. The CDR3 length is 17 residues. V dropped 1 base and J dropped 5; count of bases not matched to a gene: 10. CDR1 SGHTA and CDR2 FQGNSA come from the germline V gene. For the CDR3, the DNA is TGTGCCAGCAGCTTAGGTCCTCCAGGGGGCGCTGACAATGAGCAGTTCTTC. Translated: CASSLGPPGGADNEQFF.

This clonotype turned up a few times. CDR3 in DNA: TGTGCCTGGAGTATGGACAGGGTTAAGTACTTC. Its protein product is CAWSMDRVKYF. The V gene is TRBV30, the J gene TRBJ2-7; 8 bases line up with TRBD1. The V gene's germline CDR1 is GTSNPN and CDR2 SVGIG (reference sequence). Trimming took 2 bases from V and 11 from J; bases not matched to a gene: 5. The CDR3 runs 11 residues.

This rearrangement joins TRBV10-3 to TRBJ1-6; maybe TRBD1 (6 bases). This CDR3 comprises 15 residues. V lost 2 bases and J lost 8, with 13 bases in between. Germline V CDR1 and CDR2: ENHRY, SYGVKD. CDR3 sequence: CAISEAGRGDSPLHF. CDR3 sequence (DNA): TGTGCCATCAGTGAGGCGGGCAGGGGAGATTCACCCCTCCACTTT.

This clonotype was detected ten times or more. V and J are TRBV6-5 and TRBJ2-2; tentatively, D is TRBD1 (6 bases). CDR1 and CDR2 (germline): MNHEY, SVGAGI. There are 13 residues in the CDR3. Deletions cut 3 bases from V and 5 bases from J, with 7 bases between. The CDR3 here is CASSYTGTGELFF. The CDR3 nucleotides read TGTGCCAGCAGTTATACAGGGACCGGGGAGCTGTTTTTT.

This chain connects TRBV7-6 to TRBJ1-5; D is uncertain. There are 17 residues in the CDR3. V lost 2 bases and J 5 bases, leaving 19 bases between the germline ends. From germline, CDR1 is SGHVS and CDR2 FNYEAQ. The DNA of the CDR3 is TGTGCCAGCAGCTTATGGCCTGGAGGTAGATCGGATCAGCCCCAGCATTTT. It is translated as CASSLWPGGRSDQPQHF.

The CDR3 coding sequence is TGCAGTGGGGGCGGGGACTCCTACGAGCAGTACTTC. Protein: CSGGGDSYEQYF. The chain couples TRBV20-1 to TRBJ2-7; D is perhaps TRBD2 (6 bases). Germline V gene sequence: CDR1 DFQATT, CDR2 SNEGSKA (reference sequence). The V end lost 7 bases, the J end lost 0 bases, and 10 bases lay between the germline ends. This CDR3 contains 12 residues.

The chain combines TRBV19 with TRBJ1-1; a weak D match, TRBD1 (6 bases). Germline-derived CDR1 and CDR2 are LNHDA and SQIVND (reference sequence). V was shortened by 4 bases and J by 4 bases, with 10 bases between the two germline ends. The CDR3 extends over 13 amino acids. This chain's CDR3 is CASSTNRVTEAFF. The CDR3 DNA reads TGTGCCAGTAGTACGAACAGGGTCACTGAAGCTTTCTTT.

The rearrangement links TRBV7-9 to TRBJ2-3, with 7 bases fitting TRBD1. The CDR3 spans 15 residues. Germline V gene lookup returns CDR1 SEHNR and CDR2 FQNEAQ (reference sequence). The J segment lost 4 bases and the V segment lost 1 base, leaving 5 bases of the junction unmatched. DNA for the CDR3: TGTGCCAGCAGCTTAGGAGACAGGGAAGCAGATACGCAGTATTTT. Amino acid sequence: CASSLGDREADTQYF.

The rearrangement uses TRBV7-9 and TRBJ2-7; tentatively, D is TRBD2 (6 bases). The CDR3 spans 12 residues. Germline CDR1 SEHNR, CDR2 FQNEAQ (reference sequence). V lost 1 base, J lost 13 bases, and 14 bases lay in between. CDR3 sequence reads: CASSLESRRAYF. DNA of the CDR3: TGTGCCAGCAGCTTAGAAAGCCGGAGGGCCTACTTC.

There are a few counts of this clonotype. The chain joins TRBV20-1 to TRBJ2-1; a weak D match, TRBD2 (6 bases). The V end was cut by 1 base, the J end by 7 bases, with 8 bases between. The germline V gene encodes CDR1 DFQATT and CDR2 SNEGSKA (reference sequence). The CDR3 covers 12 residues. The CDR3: CSARAGRNEQFF. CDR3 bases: TGCAGTGCTAGAGCGGGGAGGAATGAGCAGTTCTTC.

Here the CDR3 DNA reads TGTGCCAGCAGCCATAAAGACAGCAGTAATTCACCCCTCCACTTT. It translates to CASSHKDSSNSPLHF. V is TRBV7-9 and J is TRBJ1-6; perhaps TRBD1 as D (5 bases). Between the trimmed V and J ends, which lost 5 bases and 6 bases, there was a span of 14 bases. The CDR3 runs to 15 residues. Germline assignment: CDR1 SEHNR and CDR2 FQNEAQ (reference sequence).